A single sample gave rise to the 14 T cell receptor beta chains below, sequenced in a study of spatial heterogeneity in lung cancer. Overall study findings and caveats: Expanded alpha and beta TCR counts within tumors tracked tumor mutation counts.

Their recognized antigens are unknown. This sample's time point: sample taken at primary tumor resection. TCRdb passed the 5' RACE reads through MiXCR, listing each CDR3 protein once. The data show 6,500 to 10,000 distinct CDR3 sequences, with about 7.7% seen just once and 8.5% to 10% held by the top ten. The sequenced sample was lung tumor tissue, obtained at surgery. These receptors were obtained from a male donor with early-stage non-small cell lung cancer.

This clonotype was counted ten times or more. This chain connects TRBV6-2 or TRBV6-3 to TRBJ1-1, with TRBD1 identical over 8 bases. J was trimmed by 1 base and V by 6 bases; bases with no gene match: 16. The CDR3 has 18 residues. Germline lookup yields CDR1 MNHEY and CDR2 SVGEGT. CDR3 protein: CASRRTGMRGGKNTEAFF. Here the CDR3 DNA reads TGTGCCAGCAGGAGGACAGGGATGCGAGGGGGAAAGAACACTGAAGCTTTCTTT.

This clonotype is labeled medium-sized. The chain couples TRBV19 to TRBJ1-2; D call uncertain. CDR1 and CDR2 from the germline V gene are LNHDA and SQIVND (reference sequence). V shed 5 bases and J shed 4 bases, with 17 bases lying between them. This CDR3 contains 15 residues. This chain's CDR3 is CASSSAKGFGYGYTF. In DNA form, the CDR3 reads TGTGCCAGTAGTTCCGCGAAAGGTTTCGGCTATGGCTACACCTTC.

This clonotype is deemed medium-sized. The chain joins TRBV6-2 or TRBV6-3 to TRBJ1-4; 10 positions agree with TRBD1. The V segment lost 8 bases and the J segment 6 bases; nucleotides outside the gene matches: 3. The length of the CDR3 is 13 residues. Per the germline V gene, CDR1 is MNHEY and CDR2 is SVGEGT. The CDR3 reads CASAGQGDEKLFF. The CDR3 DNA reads TGTGCCAGCGCCGGACAGGGGGATGAAAAACTGTTTTTT.

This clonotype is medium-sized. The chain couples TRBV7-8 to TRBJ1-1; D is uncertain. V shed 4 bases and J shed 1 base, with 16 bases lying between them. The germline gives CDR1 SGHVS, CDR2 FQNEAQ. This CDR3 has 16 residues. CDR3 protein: CASSSDHGSWNTEAFF. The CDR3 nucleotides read TGTGCCAGCAGCTCCGATCATGGTTCTTGGAACACTGAAGCTTTCTTT.

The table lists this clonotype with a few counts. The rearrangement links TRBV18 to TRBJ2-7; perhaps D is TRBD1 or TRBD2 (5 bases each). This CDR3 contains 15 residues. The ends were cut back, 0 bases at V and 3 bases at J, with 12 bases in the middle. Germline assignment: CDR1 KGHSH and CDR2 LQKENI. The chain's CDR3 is CASSPPGRENYEQYF. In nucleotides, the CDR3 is TGTGCCAGCTCACCACCGGGACGGGAAAACTACGAGCAGTACTTC.

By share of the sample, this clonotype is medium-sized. The CDR3 protein is CAISAAGGGYTF. The CDR3 DNA reads as TGTGCCATCAGTGCGGCAGGAGGGGGCTACACCTTC. The chain couples TRBV10-3 to TRBJ1-2; D is undetermined. Germline lookup yields CDR1 ENHRY and CDR2 SYGVKD. The length of the CDR3 is 12 residues. Trimming left V 4 bases short and J 8 bases short, with 11 bases between.

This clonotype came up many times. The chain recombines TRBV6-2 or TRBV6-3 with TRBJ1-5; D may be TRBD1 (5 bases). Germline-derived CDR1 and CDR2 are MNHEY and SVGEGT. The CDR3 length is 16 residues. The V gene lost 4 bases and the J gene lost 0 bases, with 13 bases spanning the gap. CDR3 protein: CASSSSTVYSNQPQHF. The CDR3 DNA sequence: TGTGCCAGCAGTTCGTCGACAGTGTATAGCAATCAGCCCCAGCATTTT.

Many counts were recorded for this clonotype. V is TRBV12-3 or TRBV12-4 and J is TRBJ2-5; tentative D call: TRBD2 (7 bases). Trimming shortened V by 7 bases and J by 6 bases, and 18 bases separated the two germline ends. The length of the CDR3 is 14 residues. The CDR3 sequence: CASTRPGGAQTQYF. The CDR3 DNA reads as TGTGCCAGCACCAGACCTGGGGGGGCGCAGACCCAGTACTTC.

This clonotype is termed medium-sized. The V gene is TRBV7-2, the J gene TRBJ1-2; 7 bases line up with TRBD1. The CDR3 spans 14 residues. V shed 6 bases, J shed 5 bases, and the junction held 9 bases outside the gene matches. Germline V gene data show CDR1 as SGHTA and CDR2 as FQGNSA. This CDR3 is CASSPRDRAYGYTF. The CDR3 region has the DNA TGTGCCAGCAGTCCTAGAGACAGGGCGTATGGCTACACCTTC.

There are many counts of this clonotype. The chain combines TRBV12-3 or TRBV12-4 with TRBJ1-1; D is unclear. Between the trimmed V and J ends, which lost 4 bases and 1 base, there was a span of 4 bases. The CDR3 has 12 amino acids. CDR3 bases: TGTGCCAGCAGTTGGGGGAACACTGAAGCTTTCTTT. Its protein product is CASSWGNTEAFF.

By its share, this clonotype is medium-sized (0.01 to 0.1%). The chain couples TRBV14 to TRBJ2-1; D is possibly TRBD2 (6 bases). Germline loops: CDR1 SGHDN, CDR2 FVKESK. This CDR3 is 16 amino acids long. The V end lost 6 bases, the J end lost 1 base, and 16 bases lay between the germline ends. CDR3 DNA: TGTGCCAGCAGGGGAAGCCTAGCGCAATCCTACAATGAGCAGTTCTTC. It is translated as CASRGSLAQSYNEQFF.

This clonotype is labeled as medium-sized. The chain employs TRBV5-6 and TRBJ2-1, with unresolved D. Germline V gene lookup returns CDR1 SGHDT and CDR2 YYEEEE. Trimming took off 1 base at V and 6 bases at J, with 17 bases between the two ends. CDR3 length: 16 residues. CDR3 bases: TGTGCCAGCAGCTTGAATCTGGGAACTTGGCGCAATGAGCAGTTCTTC. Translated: CASSLNLGTWRNEQFF.

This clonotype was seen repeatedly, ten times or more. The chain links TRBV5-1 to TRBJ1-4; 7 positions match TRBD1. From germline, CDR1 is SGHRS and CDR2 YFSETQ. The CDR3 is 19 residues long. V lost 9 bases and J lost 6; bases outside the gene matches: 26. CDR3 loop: CATCPAPGQIPLVDEKLFF. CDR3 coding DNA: TGCGCCACCTGCCCTGCCCCGGGACAGATCCCATTAGTTGATGAAAAACTGTTTTTT.

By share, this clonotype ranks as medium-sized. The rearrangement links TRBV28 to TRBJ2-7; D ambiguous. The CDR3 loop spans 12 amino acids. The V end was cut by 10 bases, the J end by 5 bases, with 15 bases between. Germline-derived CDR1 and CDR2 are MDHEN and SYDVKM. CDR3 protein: CATGPPPDEQYF. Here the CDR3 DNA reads TGTGCCACCGGGCCGCCCCCCGACGAGCAGTACTTC.